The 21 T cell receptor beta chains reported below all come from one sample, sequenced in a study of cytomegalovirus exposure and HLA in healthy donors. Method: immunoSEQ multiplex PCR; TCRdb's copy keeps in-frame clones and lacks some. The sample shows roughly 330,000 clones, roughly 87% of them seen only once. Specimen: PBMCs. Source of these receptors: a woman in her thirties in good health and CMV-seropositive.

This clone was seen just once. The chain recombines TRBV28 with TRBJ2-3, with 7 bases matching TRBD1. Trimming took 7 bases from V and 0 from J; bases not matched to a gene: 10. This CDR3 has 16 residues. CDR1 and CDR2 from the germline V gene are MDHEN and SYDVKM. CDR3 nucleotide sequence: TGTGCCAGCACCAACAGGGGCGACCTTAGCACAGATACGCAGTATTTT. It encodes CASTNRGDLSTDTQYF. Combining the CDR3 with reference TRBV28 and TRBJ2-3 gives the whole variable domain DVKVTQSSRYLVKRTGEKVFLECVQDMDHENMFWYRQDPGLGLRLIYFSYDVKMKEKGDIPEGYSVSREKKERFSLILESASTNQTSMYLCASTNRGDLSTDTQYFGPGTRLTVL.

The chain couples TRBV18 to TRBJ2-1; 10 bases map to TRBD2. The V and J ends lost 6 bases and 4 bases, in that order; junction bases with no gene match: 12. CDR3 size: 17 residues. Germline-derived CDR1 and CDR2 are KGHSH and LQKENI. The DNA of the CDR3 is TGTGCCAGCTCGTCCCAAACCGGGACTAGCGTATACAATGAGCAGTTCTTC. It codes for CASSSQTGTSVYNEQFF.

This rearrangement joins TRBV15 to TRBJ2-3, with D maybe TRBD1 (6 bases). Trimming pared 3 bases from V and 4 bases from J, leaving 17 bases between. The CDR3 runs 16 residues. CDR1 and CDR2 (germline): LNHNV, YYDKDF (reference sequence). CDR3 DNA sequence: TGTGCCACCAGCAGTTCCGGGATCAGGGGCTCAGATACGCAGTATTTT. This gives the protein CATSSSGIRGSDTQYF.

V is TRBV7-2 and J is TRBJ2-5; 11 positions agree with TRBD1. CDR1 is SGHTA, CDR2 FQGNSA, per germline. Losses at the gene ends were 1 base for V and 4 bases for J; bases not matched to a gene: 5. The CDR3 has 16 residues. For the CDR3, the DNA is TGTGCCAGCAGCTTAGATGGACAGGGGGCGCGAGAGACCCAGTACTTC. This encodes CASSLDGQGARETQYF.

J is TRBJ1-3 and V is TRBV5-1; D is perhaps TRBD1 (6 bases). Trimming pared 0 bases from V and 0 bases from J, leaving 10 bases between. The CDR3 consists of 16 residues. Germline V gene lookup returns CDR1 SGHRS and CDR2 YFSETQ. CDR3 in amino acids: CASSLGDRHSGNTIYF. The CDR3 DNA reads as TGCGCCAGCAGCTTGGGAGACAGGCACTCTGGAAACACCATATATTTT.

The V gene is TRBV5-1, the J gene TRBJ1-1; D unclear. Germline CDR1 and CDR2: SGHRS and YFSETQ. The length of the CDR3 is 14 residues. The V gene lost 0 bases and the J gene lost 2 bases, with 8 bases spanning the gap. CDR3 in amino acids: CASSLEPANTEAFF. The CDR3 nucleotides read TGCGCCAGCAGCTTGGAACCGGCTAACACTGAAGCTTTCTTT.

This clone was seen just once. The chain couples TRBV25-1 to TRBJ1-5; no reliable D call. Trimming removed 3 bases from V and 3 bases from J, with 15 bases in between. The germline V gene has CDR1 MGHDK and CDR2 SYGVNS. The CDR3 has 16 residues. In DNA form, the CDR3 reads TGTGCCAGCAGTGATCATTCTGGGGTTACCAATCAGCCCCAGCATTTT. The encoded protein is CASSDHSGVTNQPQHF.

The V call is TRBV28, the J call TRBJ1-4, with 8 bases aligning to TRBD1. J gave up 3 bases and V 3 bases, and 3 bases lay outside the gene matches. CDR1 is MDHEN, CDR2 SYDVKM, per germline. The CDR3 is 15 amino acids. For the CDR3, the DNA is TGTGCCAGCAGTTTGGACAGGGCGGCTAATGAAAAACTGTTTTTT. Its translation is CASSLDRAANEKLFF.

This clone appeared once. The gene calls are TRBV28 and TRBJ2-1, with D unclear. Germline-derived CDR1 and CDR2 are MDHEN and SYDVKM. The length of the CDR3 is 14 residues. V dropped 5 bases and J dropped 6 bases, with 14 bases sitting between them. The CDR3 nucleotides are TGTGCCAGCAGTGCCTACCGGGCCCCCAATGAGCAGTTCTTC. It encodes CASSAYRAPNEQFF.

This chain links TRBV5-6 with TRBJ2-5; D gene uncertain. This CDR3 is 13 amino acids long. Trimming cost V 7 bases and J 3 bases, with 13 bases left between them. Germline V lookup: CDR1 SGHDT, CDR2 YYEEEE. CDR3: CASDVLGEETQYF. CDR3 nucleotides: TGTGCCAGCGACGTTCTAGGCGAAGAGACCCAGTACTTC.

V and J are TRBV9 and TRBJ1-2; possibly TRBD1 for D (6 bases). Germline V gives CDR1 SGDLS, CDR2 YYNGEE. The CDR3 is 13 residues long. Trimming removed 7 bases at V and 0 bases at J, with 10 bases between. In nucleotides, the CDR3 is TGTGCCAGCGATCAGGGGACTAACTATGGCTACACCTTC. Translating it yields CASDQGTNYGYTF.

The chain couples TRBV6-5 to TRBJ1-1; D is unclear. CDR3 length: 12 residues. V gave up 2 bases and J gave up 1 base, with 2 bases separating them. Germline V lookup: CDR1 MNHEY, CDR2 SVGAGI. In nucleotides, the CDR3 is TGTGCCAGCAGTTACGCGAACACTGAAGCTTTCTTT. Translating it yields CASSYANTEAFF.

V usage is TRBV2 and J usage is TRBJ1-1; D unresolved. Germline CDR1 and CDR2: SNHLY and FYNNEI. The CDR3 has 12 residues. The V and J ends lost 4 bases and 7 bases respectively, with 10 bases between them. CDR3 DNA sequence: TGTGCCAGCAGTGTTGACCCAGTTGAAGCTTTCTTT. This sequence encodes CASSVDPVEAFF. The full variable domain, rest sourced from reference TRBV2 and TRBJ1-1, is EPEVTQTPSHQVTQMGQEVILRCVPISNHLYFYWYRQILGQKVEFLVSFYNNEISEKSEIFDDQFSVERPDGSNFTLKIRSTKLEDSAMYFCASSVDPVEAFFGQGTRLTVV.

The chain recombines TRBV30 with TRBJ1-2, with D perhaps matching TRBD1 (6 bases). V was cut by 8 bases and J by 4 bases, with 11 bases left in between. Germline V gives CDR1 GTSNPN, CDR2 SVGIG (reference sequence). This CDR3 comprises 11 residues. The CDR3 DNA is TGTGCCACGGACAGCGCCTATGGCTACACCTTC. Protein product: CATDSAYGYTF.

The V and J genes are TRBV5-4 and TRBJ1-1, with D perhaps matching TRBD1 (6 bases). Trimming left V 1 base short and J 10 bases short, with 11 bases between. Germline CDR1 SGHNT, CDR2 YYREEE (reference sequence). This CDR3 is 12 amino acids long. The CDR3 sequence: CASSLRGALAFF. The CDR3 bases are TGTGCCAGCAGCTTGCGGGGGGCGCTAGCTTTCTTT.

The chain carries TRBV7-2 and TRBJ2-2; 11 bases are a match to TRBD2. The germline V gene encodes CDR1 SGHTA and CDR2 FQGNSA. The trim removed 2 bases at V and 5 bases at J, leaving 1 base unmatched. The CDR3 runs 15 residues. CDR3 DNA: TGTGCCAGCAGCTTAAGGACTAGCGGGACCGGGGAGCTGTTTTTT. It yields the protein CASSLRTSGTGELFF. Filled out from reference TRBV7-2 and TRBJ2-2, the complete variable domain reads GAGVSQSPSNKVTEKGKDVELRCDPISGHTALYWYRQSLGQGLEFLIYFQGNSAPDKSGLPSDRFSAERTGGSVSTLTIQRTQQEDSAVYLCASSLRTSGTGELFFGEGSRLTVL.

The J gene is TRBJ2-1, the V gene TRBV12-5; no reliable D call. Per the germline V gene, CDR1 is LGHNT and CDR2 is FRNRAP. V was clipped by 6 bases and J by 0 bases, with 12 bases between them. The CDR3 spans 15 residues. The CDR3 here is CASGSEGGSYNEQFF. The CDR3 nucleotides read TGTGCTAGTGGGTCTGAAGGTGGCTCCTACAATGAGCAGTTCTTC.

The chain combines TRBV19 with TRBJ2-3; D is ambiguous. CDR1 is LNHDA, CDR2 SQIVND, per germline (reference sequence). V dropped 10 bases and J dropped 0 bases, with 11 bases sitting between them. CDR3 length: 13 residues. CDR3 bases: TGTGCCATCGGACGGTCTAGCACAGATACGCAGTATTTT. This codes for CAIGRSSTDTQYF.

DNA of the CDR3: TGTGCCAGCAGCATATCGGGCACCCATGGGGATACGCAGTATTTT. Residues: CASSISGTHGDTQYF. This chain uses TRBV2 with TRBJ2-3, with D unclear. Germline V gene sequence: CDR1 SNHLY, CDR2 FYNNEI. Trimming took off 6 bases at V and 6 bases at J, with 19 bases between the two ends. The CDR3 is made up of 15 amino acids.

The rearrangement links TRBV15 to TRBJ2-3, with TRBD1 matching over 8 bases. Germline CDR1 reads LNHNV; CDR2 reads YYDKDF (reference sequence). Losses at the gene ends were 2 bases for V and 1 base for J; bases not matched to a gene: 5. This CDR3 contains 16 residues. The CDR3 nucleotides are TGTGCCACCAGCAGACGAACAGGGGGAGGCACAGATACGCAGTATTTT. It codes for CATSRRTGGGTDTQYF. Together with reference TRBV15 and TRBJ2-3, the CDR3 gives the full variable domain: DAMVIQNPRYQVTQFGKPVTLSCSQTLNHNVMYWYQQKSSQAPKLLFHYYDKDFNNEADTPDNFQSRRPNTSFCFLDIRSPGLGDTAMYLCATSRRTGGGTDTQYFGPGTRLTVL.

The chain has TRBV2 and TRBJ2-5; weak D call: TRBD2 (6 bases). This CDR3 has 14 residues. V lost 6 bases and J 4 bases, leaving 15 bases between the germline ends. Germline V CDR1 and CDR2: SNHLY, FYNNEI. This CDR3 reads CASRLRVGGETQYF. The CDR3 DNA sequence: TGTGCCAGCAGGTTAAGGGTCGGGGGAGAGACCCAGTACTTC.